The rows below give T cell receptor beta chains drawn from one sample of a study of cytomegalovirus exposure and HLA in healthy donors. Here immunoSEQ multiplex PCR was the method, and the copy in TCRdb shows in-frame clones only, minus some. The sample carries some 190,000 clones, roughly 87% recorded once. Sequencing was performed on PBMCs. The receptors derive from a boy aged 2-15 years in good health and CMV-seronegative. CDR3s include the opening cysteine and the closing phenylalanine or tryptophan. A D gene is named only where the DNA matches it firmly. Clone size is given for some rows only: seen once, a few or many times, or a class if the clone is expanded.

clone_size,j_call,v_call,d_call,cdr3_nt,cdr3_aa
.,TRBJ2-3,TRBV18,TRBD2,TGTGCCAGCTCACATGGTAGCGGGAGGTTGGATACGCAGTATTTT,CASSHGSGRLDTQYF
few,TRBJ2-1,TRBV7-6,.,TGTGCCAGCAGCTTAGTTGGGGCGAATGAGCAGTTCTTC,CASSLVGANEQFF
few,TRBJ2-7,TRBV5-6,.,TGTGCCAGCAGCTTGGGCCGGGGCGAGCAGTACTTC,CASSLGRGEQYF
few,TRBJ1-1,TRBV6-1,.,TGTGCCAGCAGTGAAACAGTGAACACTGAAGCTTTCTTT,CASSETVNTEAFF
once,TRBJ2-7,TRBV27,TRBD2,TGTGCCAGCAGTTTGGGACTATCCTACGAGCAGTACTTC,CASSLGLSYEQYF
.,TRBJ1-1,TRBV5-4,TRBD1,TGTGCCAGCAGCCCAGACAGGGTGAAGGACACTGAAGCTTTCTTT,CASSPDRVKDTEAFF
.,TRBJ1-2,TRBV2,.,TGTGCCAGCAGTGAAGGTAACGAGGACTATGGCTACACCTTC,CASSEGNEDYGYTF
once,TRBJ2-1,TRBV7-3,TRBD1,TGTGCCAGCAGCTTAACCGGGACAGGGGGCGAGCAGTTCTTC,CASSLTGTGGEQFF
.,TRBJ1-6,TRBV13,TRBD1,TGTGCCAGCAGCTTAAGGGGGACAGGGATTTCACCCCTCCACTTT,CASSLRGTGISPLHF
.,TRBJ2-1,TRBV5-1,TRBD2,TGCGCCAGCAGCTTTGGACTAGCGGGGGGAAGTCCCTACAATGAGCAGTTCTTC,CASSFGLAGGSPYNEQFF
.,TRBJ2-1,TRBV4-2,.,TGTGCCAGCAGCCACCCCCTGGGCACTGAGCAGTTCTTC,CASSHPLGTEQFF
.,TRBJ2-1,TRBV30,.,TGTGCCTGGAATAGCGGTCTGGGGCCCTCCTACAATGAGCAGTTCTTC,CAWNSGLGPSYNEQFF
.,TRBJ1-2,TRBV7-2,.,TGTGCCAGCAGCTTAGTCGCAGGGATACTACGTTATGGCTACACCTTC,CASSLVAGILRYGYTF
.,TRBJ1-6,TRBV27,.,TGTGCCAGCAGCACTTCCCGGGGGACACCCCTCCACTTT,CASSTSRGTPLHF
.,TRBJ1-5,TRBV2,.,TGTGCCAGCAGTGTTGAGGGGACAAGCAATCAGCCCCAGCATTTT,CASSVEGTSNQPQHF
.,TRBJ2-1,TRBV29-1,.,TGCAGCGTTAGACAGGCTAATGAGCAGTTCTTC,CSVRQANEQFF
few,TRBJ2-4,TRBV5-6,.,TGTGCCAGCAGTCAGGGTAACATTCAGTACTTC,CASSQGNIQYF
.,TRBJ2-7,TRBV2,TRBD2,TGTGCCAGCAGCCCGCGGGAGACTTCCTCCTACGAGCAGTACTTC,CASSPRETSSYEQYF
.,TRBJ2-6,TRBV10-3,.,TGTGCCATCAGTGGCGACAGCTCCCCATCCTCTGGGGCCAACGTCCTGACTTTC,CAISGDSSPSSGANVLTF
.,TRBJ2-1,TRBV12-5,TRBD2,TGTGCTAGTGGTTCGGCGGGAGGGGACAATGAGCAGTTCTTC,CASGSAGGDNEQFF
.,TRBJ2-7,TRBV5-8,.,TGTGCCAGCAGCTTGGACCCTGGCGGAGCCTCCTACGAGCAGTACTTC,CASSLDPGGASYEQYF